This TCR beta chain derives from a study of blood T cell repertoires in COVID-19. Looking at the study overall: Some COVID-19 samples were acute and others convalescent; all came from the United States, Italy and Spain.

How the authors handled the data: It was from reference gene primer amplification that nucleated cell counts were estimated. Assay used: immunoSEQ multiplex PCR; TCRdb lists only in-frame clones, some missing. That table furnishes V, J and clone size, whereas the DNA furnished D and trimming. The repertoire includes approximately 65,000 clones, 65% to 80% of them detected once, and roughly 20% sits in the top ten. The CDR3 is 16 amino acids. Germline assignment: CDR1 SGDLS and CDR2 YYNGEE. J was trimmed by 5 bases and V by 0 bases; bases with no gene match: 1. The receptor comes from a man aged 55 to 70 with acute or convalescent COVID-19. This chain joins TRBV9 and TRBJ2-1; the match to TRBD2 covers 14 bases. Sequenced material: peripheral blood. The CDR3 nucleotides read TGTGCCAGCAGCGTAGGACTAGCGGGAGGGGACAATGAGCAGTTCTTC. Its protein product is CASSVGLAGGDNEQFF.